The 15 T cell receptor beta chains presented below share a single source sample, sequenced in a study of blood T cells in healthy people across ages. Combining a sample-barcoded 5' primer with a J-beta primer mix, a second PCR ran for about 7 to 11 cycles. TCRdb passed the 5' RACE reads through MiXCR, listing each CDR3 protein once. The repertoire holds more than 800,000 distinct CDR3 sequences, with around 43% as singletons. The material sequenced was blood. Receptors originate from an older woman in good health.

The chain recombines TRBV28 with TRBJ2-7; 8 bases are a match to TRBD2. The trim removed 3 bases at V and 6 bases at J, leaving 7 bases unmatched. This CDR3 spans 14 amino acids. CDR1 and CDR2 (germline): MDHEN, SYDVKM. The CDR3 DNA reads TGTGCCAGCAGTTTCTCGACTAGCGCTTTCGAGCAGTACTTC. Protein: CASSFSTSAFEQYF. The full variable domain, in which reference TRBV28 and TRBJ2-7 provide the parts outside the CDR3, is DVKVTQSSRYLVKRTGEKVFLECVQDMDHENMFWYRQDPGLGLRLIYFSYDVKMKEKGDIPEGYSVSREKKERFSLILESASTNQTSMYLCASSFSTSAFEQYFGPGTRLTVT.

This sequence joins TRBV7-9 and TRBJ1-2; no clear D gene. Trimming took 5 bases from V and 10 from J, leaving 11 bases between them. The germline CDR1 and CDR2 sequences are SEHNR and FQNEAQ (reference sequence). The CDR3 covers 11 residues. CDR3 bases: TGTGCCAGCAGCAACTTCGGCGTCTACACCTTC. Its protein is CASSNFGVYTF. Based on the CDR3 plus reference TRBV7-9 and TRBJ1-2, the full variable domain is DTGVSQNPRHKITKRGQNVTFRCDPISEHNRLYWYRQTLGQGPEFLTYFQNEAQLEKSRLLSDRFSAERPKGSFSTLEIQRTEQGDSAMYLCASSNFGVYTFGSGTRLTVV.

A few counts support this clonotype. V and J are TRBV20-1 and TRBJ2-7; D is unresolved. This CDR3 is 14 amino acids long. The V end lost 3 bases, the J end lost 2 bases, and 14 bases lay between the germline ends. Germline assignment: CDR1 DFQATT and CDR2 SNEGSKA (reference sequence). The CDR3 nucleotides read TGCAGTGCTAGCCTTCACACGGCCACCTACGAGCAGTACTTC. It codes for CSASLHTATYEQYF.

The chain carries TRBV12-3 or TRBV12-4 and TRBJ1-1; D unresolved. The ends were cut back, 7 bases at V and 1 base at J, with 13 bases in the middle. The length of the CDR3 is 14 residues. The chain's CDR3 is CASTLGWENTEAFF. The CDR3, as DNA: TGTGCCAGCACCCTCGGTTGGGAGAACACTGAAGCTTTCTTT.

CDR3 protein: CASSSIQGGELFF. The CDR3 DNA reads TGTGCCAGCAGTTCCATACAGGGGGGGGAGCTGTTTTTT. The J gene is TRBJ2-2, the V gene TRBV12-3 or TRBV12-4, with TRBD1 matching over 7 bases. V dropped 4 bases and J dropped 8; count of bases not matched to a gene: 4. This CDR3 has 13 amino acids.

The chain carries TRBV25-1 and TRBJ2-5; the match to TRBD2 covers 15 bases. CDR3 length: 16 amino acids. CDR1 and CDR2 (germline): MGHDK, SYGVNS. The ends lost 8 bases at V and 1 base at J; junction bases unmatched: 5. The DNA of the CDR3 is TGTGCCAGCGGGGAGGGACTAGCGGGAGGCCAAGAGACCCAGTACTTC. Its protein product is CASGEGLAGGQETQYF.

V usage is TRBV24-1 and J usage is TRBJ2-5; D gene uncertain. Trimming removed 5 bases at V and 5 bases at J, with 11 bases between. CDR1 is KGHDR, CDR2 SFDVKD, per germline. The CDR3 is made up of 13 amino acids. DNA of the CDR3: TGTGCCACCAGTGGTGATATAGGGGAGACCCAGTACTTC. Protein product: CATSGDIGETQYF.

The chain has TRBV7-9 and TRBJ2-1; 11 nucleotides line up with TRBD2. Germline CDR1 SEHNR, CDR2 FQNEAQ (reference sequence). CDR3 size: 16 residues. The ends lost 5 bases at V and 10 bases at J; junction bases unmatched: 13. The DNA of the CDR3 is TGTGCCAGCAGCCCCCATTTAGCGGGAGGGCCCAAGGAGCAGTTCTTC. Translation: CASSPHLAGGPKEQFF.

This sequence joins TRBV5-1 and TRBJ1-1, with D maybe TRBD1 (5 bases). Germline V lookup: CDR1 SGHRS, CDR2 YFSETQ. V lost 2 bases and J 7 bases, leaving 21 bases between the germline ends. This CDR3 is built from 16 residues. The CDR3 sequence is CASSFSQGRRALEAFF. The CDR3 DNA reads TGCGCCAGCAGCTTCTCGCAGGGTCGGCGGGCGCTTGAAGCTTTCTTT.

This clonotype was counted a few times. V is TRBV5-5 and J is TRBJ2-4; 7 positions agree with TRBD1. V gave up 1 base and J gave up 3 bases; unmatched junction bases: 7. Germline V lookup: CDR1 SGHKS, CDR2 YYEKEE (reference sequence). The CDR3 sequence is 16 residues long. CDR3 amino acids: CASSLSPGDSKNIQYF. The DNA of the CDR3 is TGTGCCAGCAGCTTGTCCCCCGGGGACAGCAAAAACATTCAGTACTTC. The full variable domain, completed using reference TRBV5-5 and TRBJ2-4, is DAGVTQSPTHLIKTRGQQVTLRCSPISGHKSVSWYQQVLGQGPQFIFQYYEKEERGRGNFPDRFSARQFPNYSSELNVNALLLGDSALYLCASSLSPGDSKNIQYFGAGTRLSVL.

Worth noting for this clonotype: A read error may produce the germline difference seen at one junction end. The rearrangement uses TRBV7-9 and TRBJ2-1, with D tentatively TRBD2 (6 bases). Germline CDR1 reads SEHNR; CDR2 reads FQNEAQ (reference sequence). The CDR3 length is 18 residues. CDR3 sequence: CASIGWRGRQWSCNEQFF. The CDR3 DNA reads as TGTGCCAGCATTGGCTGGAGGGGCCGGCAGTGGTCCTGCAATGAGCAGTTCTTC.

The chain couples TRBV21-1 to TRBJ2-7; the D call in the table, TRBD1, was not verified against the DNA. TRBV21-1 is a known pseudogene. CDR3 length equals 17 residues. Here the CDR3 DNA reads TGTGCCAGCAGCAAAGCGGCCACGGGACAGGCGAGCTACGAGCAGTACTTC. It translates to CASSKAATGQASYEQYF.

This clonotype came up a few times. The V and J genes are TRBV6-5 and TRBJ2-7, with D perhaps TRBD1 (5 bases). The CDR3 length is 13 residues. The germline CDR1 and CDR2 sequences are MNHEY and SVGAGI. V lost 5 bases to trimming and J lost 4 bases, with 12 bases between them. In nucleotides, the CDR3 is TGTGCCAGCAGTAGGACATCCTTGTACGAGCAGTACTTC. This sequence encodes CASSRTSLYEQYF.

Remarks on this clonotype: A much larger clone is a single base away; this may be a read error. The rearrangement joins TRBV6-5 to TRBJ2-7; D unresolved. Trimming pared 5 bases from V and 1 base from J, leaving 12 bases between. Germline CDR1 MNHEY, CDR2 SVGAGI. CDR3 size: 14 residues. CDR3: CASSDQGRSYEQYF. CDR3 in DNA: TGTGCCAGCAGTGACCAAGGCAGATCCTACGAGCAGTACTTC.

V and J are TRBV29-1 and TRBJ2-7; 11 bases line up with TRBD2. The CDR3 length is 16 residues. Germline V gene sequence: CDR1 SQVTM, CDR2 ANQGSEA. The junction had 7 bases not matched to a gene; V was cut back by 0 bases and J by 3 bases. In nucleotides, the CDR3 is TGCAGCGTTGAAGATGCCGGGACTAGCGGTAACTACGAGCAGTACTTC. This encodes CSVEDAGTSGNYEQYF.